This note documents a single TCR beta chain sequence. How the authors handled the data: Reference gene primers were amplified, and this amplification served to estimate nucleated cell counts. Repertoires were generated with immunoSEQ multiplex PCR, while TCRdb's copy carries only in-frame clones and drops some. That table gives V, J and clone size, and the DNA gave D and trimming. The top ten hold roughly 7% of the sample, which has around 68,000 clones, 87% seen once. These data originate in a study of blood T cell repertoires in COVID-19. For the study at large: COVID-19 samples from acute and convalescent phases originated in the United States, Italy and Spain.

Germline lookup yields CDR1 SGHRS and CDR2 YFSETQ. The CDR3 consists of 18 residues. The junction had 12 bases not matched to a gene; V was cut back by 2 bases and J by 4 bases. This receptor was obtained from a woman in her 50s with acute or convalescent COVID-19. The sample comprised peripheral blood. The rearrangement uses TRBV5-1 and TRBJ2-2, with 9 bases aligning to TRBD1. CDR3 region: CASSLVWGTGSSTGELFF. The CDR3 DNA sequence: TGCGCCAGCAGCTTAGTGTGGGGGACAGGGTCGAGCACCGGGGAGCTGTTTTTT.